Shown below are 32 T cell receptor beta chains from a single sample sequenced in a study of cytomegalovirus exposure and HLA in healthy donors. The method was immunoSEQ multiplex PCR; TCRdb's version includes in-frame clones alone and lacks a portion of them. Among under 150,000 clones, approximately 91% were seen once, and the ten largest hold approximately 0.7%. The sequencing input was PBMCs. The receptor source for this set is a man between 18 and 29 years old in good health and CMV-seronegative.

The chain joins TRBV11-3 to TRBJ2-3, with D possibly TRBD2 on 5 matching bases. The V end was cut by 1 base, the J end by 1 base, with 15 bases between. CDR3 size: 17 residues. In germline, CDR1 is SGHNT, CDR2 YENEEA. The CDR3 DNA follows: TGTGCCAGCAGCTTAGTAACTAGAGTTCTCCGCACAGATACGCAGTATTTT. Amino acids: CASSLVTRVLRTDTQYF.

This clone was counted a single time. The chain joins TRBV7-3 to TRBJ1-2; no clear D. The CDR3 spans 15 residues. CDR1 and CDR2 from the germline V gene are SGHTA and FQGTGA. V dropped 3 bases and J dropped 0 bases, with 11 bases sitting between them. CDR3 DNA sequence: TGTGCCAGCAGCTTCGACGGAGAAGCTAACTATGGCTACACCTTC. Residues: CASSFDGEANYGYTF.

The chain links TRBV6-5 to TRBJ1-2; tentatively, D is TRBD1 (6 bases). CDR3 length equals 13 residues. The germline V gene has CDR1 MNHEY and CDR2 SVGAGI. Deletions cut 6 bases from V and 2 bases from J, with 10 bases between. CDR3 residues: CASRLTGNYGYTF. The CDR3 nucleotides read TGTGCCAGCAGACTTACAGGGAACTATGGCTACACCTTC.

This chain connects TRBV6-5 to TRBJ2-7; 14 bases match TRBD2. V lost 10 bases, J lost 7 bases, and 12 bases stayed unmatched. The CDR3 runs to 15 residues. Germline values: CDR1 MNHEY, CDR2 SVGAGI. This CDR3 is CATSKTTSGGGEQYF. The DNA of the CDR3 is TGTGCCACCTCGAAGACGACTAGCGGGGGGGGTGAGCAGTACTTC.

This chain uses TRBV6-1 with TRBJ2-7; no definite D call. The CDR3 length is 15 residues. Looked up from germline, CDR1 is MNHNS and CDR2 is SASEGT. Trimming stripped 4 bases from V and 0 bases from J, with 13 bases between. CDR3 DNA: TGTGCCAGCAGTGCTCTCTCCCACAGCTCCTACGAGCAGTACTTC. It encodes CASSALSHSSYEQYF.

The chain combines TRBV14 with TRBJ2-7; D remains ambiguous. The CDR3 runs 13 residues. Germline CDR1 SGHDN, CDR2 FVKESK. Trimming left V 3 bases short and J 3 bases short, with 9 bases between. CDR3 DNA: TGTGCCAGCAGCCACTCTGAACTCTACGAGCAGTACTTC. Translated: CASSHSELYEQYF.

This chain connects TRBV5-1 to TRBJ2-4; 7 bases map to TRBD1. CDR3 length: 14 residues. After removal of 2 bases from V and 3 bases from J, the junction contained 2 bases not matched to a gene. Germline V gene lookup returns CDR1 SGHRS and CDR2 YFSETQ. In nucleotides, the CDR3 is TGCGCCAGCAGCTTTGGGACAGTCAAAAACATTCAGTACTTC. Translated: CASSFGTVKNIQYF.

Here the CDR3 reads CASSLRGRGGLLETQYF. The CDR3 nucleotides are TGTGCCAGCAGCCTCCGCGGGCGGGGGGGTCTTCTAGAGACCCAGTACTTC. This chain uses TRBV5-6 with TRBJ2-5, with 9 bases identical to TRBD2. J gave up 4 bases and V 4 bases, and 14 bases lay outside the gene matches. The CDR3 extends over 17 amino acids. Germline V gene lookup returns CDR1 SGHDT and CDR2 YYEEEE.

This chain uses TRBV2 with TRBJ2-1, with 7 bases that match TRBD2. From germline, CDR1 is SNHLY and CDR2 FYNNEI. CDR3 length: 13 amino acids. The ends lost 5 bases at V and 4 bases at J; junction bases unmatched: 2. CDR3 nucleotide sequence: TGTGCCAGCAGTACGGGGGGTTACAATGAGCAGTTCTTC. Residues: CASSTGGYNEQFF.

The chain employs TRBV5-4 and TRBJ1-2, with 7 bases aligning to TRBD1. The CDR3 sequence is 15 residues long. The V segment lost 4 bases and the J segment 2 bases; nucleotides outside the gene matches: 8. The V gene's germline CDR1 is SGHNT and CDR2 YYREEE (reference sequence). This chain's CDR3 is CASSPYGQANYGYTF. The CDR3 nucleotides are TGTGCCAGCAGCCCGTACGGACAGGCGAACTATGGCTACACCTTC.

The gene calls are TRBV6-5 and TRBJ2-1, with 7 bases identical to TRBD2. The trim removed 10 bases at V and 10 bases at J, leaving 19 bases unmatched. The CDR3 has 15 amino acids. Germline V gives CDR1 MNHEY, CDR2 SVGAGI. The CDR3 DNA reads TGTGCCAACTTTATCCCGGGACTACCTTTGAGAGAGCAGTTCTTC. Protein: CANFIPGLPLREQFF.

The chain uses TRBV5-1 and TRBJ2-1, with 11 bases aligning to TRBD2. The germline V gene has CDR1 SGHRS and CDR2 YFSETQ. The CDR3 is 20 amino acids. The J segment lost 2 bases and the V segment lost 1 base, leaving 14 bases of the junction unmatched. The CDR3: CASSLLTGTSGRSPYNEQFF. CDR3 bases: TGCGCCAGCAGCTTGTTAACCGGGACTAGCGGCAGAAGTCCCTACAATGAGCAGTTCTTC.

The V call is TRBV19, the J call TRBJ1-2, with D perhaps TRBD1 (5 bases). This CDR3 contains 14 residues. Looked up from germline, CDR1 is LNHDA and CDR2 is SQIVND (reference sequence). The V and J ends lost 8 bases and 3 bases respectively, with 16 bases between them. CDR3 amino acids: CASRMGGKDYGYTF. The CDR3, as DNA: TGTGCCAGTCGCATGGGGGGGAAGGACTATGGCTACACCTTC.

The rearrangement joins TRBV30 to TRBJ1-5, with a weak D call TRBD1 (6 bases). Germline V lookup: CDR1 GTSNPN, CDR2 SVGIG (reference sequence). Trimming stripped 3 bases from V and 4 bases from J, with 10 bases between. This CDR3 has 13 residues. The CDR3 coding sequence is TGTGCCTGGAGCGCAACAGGGAATCAGCCCCAGCATTTT. It translates to CAWSATGNQPQHF.

J is TRBJ1-2 and V is TRBV7-9, with TRBD1 matching 8 bases. Losses at the gene ends were 6 bases for V and 4 bases for J; bases not matched to a gene: 10. There are 15 residues in the CDR3. Germline values: CDR1 SEHNR, CDR2 FQNEAQ (reference sequence). As DNA, the CDR3 is TGTGCCAGCAGTCCAGGACAGGGAATAGGCTATGGCTACACCTTC. Translating it yields CASSPGQGIGYGYTF.

In its sample, this clone was seen a few times. The CDR3 is CASADRGSANEQFF. The CDR3 DNA reads TGTGCCAGCGCCGACAGGGGTTCGGCGAATGAGCAGTTCTTC. The chain combines TRBV6-6 with TRBJ2-1, with 8 bases that match TRBD1. With 8 bases clipped from V and 7 bases from J, the junction kept 10 bases outside the gene matches. Germline V gene lookup returns CDR1 MNHNY and CDR2 SVGAGI (reference sequence). The CDR3 is made up of 14 amino acids.

The CDR3 reads CASSLYAGRSTDTQYF. In DNA, the CDR3 is TGTGCCAGCAGTTTATATGCGGGACGAAGCACAGATACGCAGTATTTT. The rearrangement links TRBV27 to TRBJ2-3; the D gene is possibly TRBD2 (6 bases). Germline loops: CDR1 MNHEY, CDR2 SMNVEV (reference sequence). V lost 1 base, J lost 0 bases, and 11 bases lay in between. The CDR3 extends over 16 amino acids.

The rearrangement links TRBV7-2 to TRBJ1-4; D remains unclear. The germline V gene has CDR1 SGHTA and CDR2 FQGNSA. The CDR3 loop spans 15 amino acids. Trimming left V 1 base short and J 8 bases short, with 14 bases between. For the CDR3, the DNA is TGTGCCAGCAGCTTAGGAGGAGGGATGGGAGAAAAACTGTTTTTT. Its protein is CASSLGGGMGEKLFF.

This sequence joins TRBV9 and TRBJ2-7; tentative D call: TRBD2 (5 bases). Germline V gene data show CDR1 as SGDLS and CDR2 as YYNGEE. The length of the CDR3 is 15 residues. The ends were cut back, 3 bases at V and 2 bases at J, with 15 bases in the middle. CDR3 nucleotides: TGTGCCAGCAGCGCAGGAGGCTCCGGGGCCTACGAGCAGTACTTC. It specifies CASSAGGSGAYEQYF. The full variable domain, completed using reference TRBV9 and TRBJ2-7, is DSGVTQTPKHLITATGQRVTLRCSPRSGDLSVYWYQQSLDQGLQFLIQYYNGEERAKGNILERFSAQQFPDLHSELNLSSLELGDSALYFCASSAGGSGAYEQYFGPGTRLTVT.

This clone was counted once. The CDR3: CASSATSGGETQYF. The CDR3 DNA reads as TGCGCCAGCAGCGCCACTAGCGGGGGAGAGACCCAGTACTTC. The chain is built from TRBV10-2 and TRBJ2-5; TRBD2 matches at 11 bases. V was clipped by 6 bases and J by 4 bases; unmatched bases: 4. Germline values: CDR1 WSHSY, CDR2 SAAADI. This CDR3 contains 14 residues.

The DNA for the CDR3 is TGTGCCAGCAGTTCATACCAGGGGCCGGGAATGAAACTGTTTTTT. Its translation is CASSSYQGPGMKLFF. The chain joins TRBV27 to TRBJ1-4; TRBD1 might be the D (6 bases). The CDR3 has 15 residues. Germline lookup yields CDR1 MNHEY and CDR2 SMNVEV (reference sequence). Trimming stripped 4 bases from V and 11 bases from J, with 20 bases between.

The chain is built from TRBV18 and TRBJ1-4, with D hard to call. CDR1 KGHSH and CDR2 LQKENI come from the germline V gene. V lost 3 bases, J lost 2 bases, and 10 bases lay in between. The CDR3 extends over 15 amino acids. CDR3 DNA: TGTGCCAGCTCACCTCCTTCTCGGACTAATGAAAAACTGTTTTTT. It specifies CASSPPSRTNEKLFF.

CDR3 bases: TGTGCCAGCAGCTTCCTGCCGGTAGGGAGGATGAACACTGAAGCTTTCTTT. Amino acid sequence: CASSFLPVGRMNTEAFF. This chain joins TRBV7-2 and TRBJ1-1; D is unresolved. Per germline, CDR1 SGHTA and CDR2 FQGNSA. This CDR3 spans 17 amino acids. The V and J ends lost 3 bases and 0 bases respectively, with 17 bases between them.

The V call is TRBV28, the J call TRBJ2-1, with 10 bases aligning to TRBD2. The trim removed 7 bases at V and 5 bases at J, leaving 11 bases unmatched. The CDR3 has 16 residues. Germline values: CDR1 MDHEN, CDR2 SYDVKM. The CDR3 here is CASNFPGLADNNEQFF. CDR3 in DNA: TGTGCCAGCAATTTTCCCGGACTAGCGGATAACAATGAGCAGTTCTTC.

This chain joins TRBV5-6 and TRBJ2-7; maybe TRBD2 (6 bases). In germline, CDR1 is SGHDT, CDR2 YYEEEE. The V gene lost 0 bases and the J gene lost 0 bases, with 7 bases spanning the gap. The CDR3 sequence is 14 residues long. CDR3 in amino acids: CASSLVGSSYEQYF. The CDR3 DNA reads TGTGCCAGCAGCTTGGTCGGGAGCTCCTACGAGCAGTACTTC.

The chain couples TRBV7-9 to TRBJ1-2; TRBD1 matches at 10 bases. CDR1 is SEHNR, CDR2 FQNEAQ, per germline (reference sequence). Losses at the gene ends were 4 bases for V and 4 bases for J; bases not matched to a gene: 6. The CDR3 contains 15 residues. The CDR3 protein is CASSSGGTGAYGYTF. CDR3 DNA sequence: TGTGCCAGCAGCTCCGGAGGGACAGGGGCCTATGGCTACACCTTC.

This clone was detected only once. CDR3 bases: TGCGCCAGCAGCCAAGTAGCGGGGGGGCCACGGGAGACCCAGTACTTC. It codes for CASSQVAGGPRETQYF. The chain joins TRBV4-1 to TRBJ2-5, with 11 bases aligning to TRBD2. The CDR3 length is 16 residues. V trimming: 1 base; J trimming: 5 bases; junction bases outside the gene matches: 6. Germline V CDR1 and CDR2: MGHRA, YSYEKL.

J is TRBJ2-3 and V is TRBV6-5, with D perhaps TRBD2 (6 bases). The germline gives CDR1 MNHEY, CDR2 SVGAGI. CDR3 length: 13 amino acids. V was shortened by 2 bases and J by 8 bases, with 11 bases between the two germline ends. Here the CDR3 DNA reads TGTGCCAGCAGTTACGCCCTAGCGTCTACGCAGTATTTT. Protein sequence: CASSYALASTQYF.

The chain couples TRBV6-6 to TRBJ1-1; no definite D call. CDR3 length: 16 residues. CDR1 is MNHNY and CDR2 is SVGAGI in the germline V gene (reference sequence). Deletions cut 3 bases from V and 1 base from J, with 15 bases between. CDR3 coding DNA: TGTGCCAGCAGTTATAATCGGCGGGCGGCGAACACTGAAGCTTTCTTT. Translating gives CASSYNRRAANTEAFF.

The chain has TRBV29-1 and TRBJ2-1, with 10 bases lining up with TRBD2. In germline, CDR1 is SQVTM, CDR2 ANQGSEA. CDR3 size: 17 residues. Germline trimming cut 0 bases from V and 9 bases from J; bases unmatched to any gene: 14. The CDR3 DNA follows: TGCAGCGTTGAAGATTACCAGTCGGGACTAGCGACCGCTGAGCAGTTCTTC. This codes for CSVEDYQSGLATAEQFF.

The chain combines TRBV5-1 with TRBJ2-2; D may be TRBD1 (6 bases). V was clipped by 1 base and J by 3 bases, with 7 bases between them. The CDR3 runs 14 residues. Germline-derived CDR1 and CDR2 are SGHRS and YFSETQ. CDR3 DNA: TGCGCCAGCAGCTTGTCAGGGGACACCGGGGAGCTGTTTTTT. This gives the protein CASSLSGDTGELFF.

The chain recombines TRBV18 with TRBJ1-5; tentative D call: TRBD1 (6 bases). This CDR3 region has 15 residues. Trimming pared 4 bases from V and 3 bases from J, leaving 13 bases between. Germline V gives CDR1 KGHSH, CDR2 LQKENI. The CDR3 reads CASSRETGYNQPQHF. The CDR3 nucleotides read TGTGCCAGCTCACGAGAAACAGGGTACAATCAGCCCCAGCATTTT.